The 9 T cell receptor beta chains listed next were all sequenced from one sample in a study of beta chain features in type 1 diabetes. The study reverse transcribed the entire isolated RNA, so it sequenced expressed TCRB transcripts. Assay: immunoSEQ multiplex PCR; the TCRdb copy retains only in-frame clones and omits some. The table lists some 230,000 clones, over 8.5% of them singletons, with less than 0.035% in the top ten. The source material was naive CD4+ T cells from blood. All receptors derive from a woman aged 18 to 35 in good health.

CDR3: CASSALTGGFEAFF. In DNA form, the CDR3 reads TGTGCCAGCAGCGCATTGACAGGGGGTTTTGAAGCTTTCTTT. This chain joins TRBV27 and TRBJ1-1; the match to TRBD1 covers 9 bases. The J segment lost 7 bases and the V segment lost 6 bases, leaving 9 bases of the junction unmatched. The germline V gene has CDR1 MNHEY and CDR2 SMNVEV (reference sequence). The CDR3 runs to 14 residues.

The gene calls are TRBV5-1 and TRBJ1-4; TRBD1 agrees at 8 bases. J gave up 0 bases and V 4 bases, and 2 bases lay outside the gene matches. CDR1 and CDR2 (germline): SGHRS, YFSETQ. The CDR3 length is 15 residues. This chain's CDR3 is CASSPDRATNEKLFF. The CDR3 coding sequence is TGCGCCAGCAGCCCGGACAGGGCAACTAATGAAAAACTGTTTTTT. The full variable domain, in which reference TRBV5-1 and TRBJ1-4 provide the parts outside the CDR3, is KAGVTQTPRYLIKTRGQQVTLSCSPISGHRSVSWYQQTPGQGLQFLFEYFSETQRNKGNFPGRFSGRQFSNSRSEMNVSTLELGDSALYLCASSPDRATNEKLFFGSGTQLSVL.

The CDR3 DNA reads as TGTGCCAGCAGCTTGGAGAAACGCTACTCCTACAATGAGCAGTTCTTC. It specifies CASSLEKRYSYNEQFF. The chain couples TRBV5-6 to TRBJ2-1; D is ambiguous. The V gene lost 0 bases and the J gene lost 0 bases, with 10 bases spanning the gap. CDR3 size: 16 residues. CDR1 is SGHDT and CDR2 is YYEEEE in the germline V gene.

This rearrangement joins TRBV5-1 to TRBJ2-2; 9 bases match TRBD1. This CDR3 has 15 residues. The junction had 7 bases not matched to a gene; V was cut back by 4 bases and J by 6 bases. Germline CDR1 SGHRS, CDR2 YFSETQ. CDR3 sequence: CASSPSGQGSGELFF. The CDR3 DNA sequence: TGCGCCAGCAGCCCCTCAGGACAGGGGTCCGGGGAGCTGTTTTTT.

This chain joins TRBV5-1 and TRBJ1-1; D is perhaps TRBD1 (5 bases). V lost 7 bases and J lost 1, with 14 bases in between. The CDR3 spans 14 residues. Germline-derived CDR1 and CDR2 are SGHRS and YFSETQ. The DNA of the CDR3 is TGCGCCAGCGTCTCCTCCGGACAGAACACTGAAGCTTTCTTT. Translated, it gives CASVSSGQNTEAFF.

In this sample, this clone turned up a few times. The rearrangement links TRBV6-5 to TRBJ1-4; TRBD1 might be the D (5 bases). Trimming removed 1 base from V and 8 bases from J, with 14 bases in between. The CDR3 has 15 residues. Germline-derived CDR1 and CDR2 are MNHEY and SVGAGI. This CDR3 is CASSYWQGGNEKLFF. In nucleotides, the CDR3 is TGTGCCAGCAGTTACTGGCAGGGTGGGAACGAAAAACTGTTTTTT.

This clone was recorded a few times. The chain links TRBV27 to TRBJ1-1, with D maybe TRBD1 (6 bases). The CDR3 runs to 14 residues. V shed 4 bases and J shed 3 bases, with 12 bases lying between them. Per the germline V gene, CDR1 is MNHEY and CDR2 is SMNVEV (reference sequence). The CDR3 DNA reads TGTGCCAGCAGTTCAAGGACAGAGTACACTGAAGCTTTCTTT. Its protein product is CASSSRTEYTEAFF.

The sample holds a few counts of this clone. V usage is TRBV19 and J usage is TRBJ1-5; TRBD1 might be the D (5 bases). The CDR3 is made up of 14 amino acids. Germline CDR1 reads LNHDA; CDR2 reads SQIVND (reference sequence). Trimming cost V 4 bases and J 4 bases, with 11 bases left between them. The CDR3 coding sequence is TGTGCCAGTAGTAGGGGCAGGGCGAATCAGCCCCAGCATTTT. It codes for CASSRGRANQPQHF.

The rearrangement uses TRBV5-1 and TRBJ2-7; D is unresolved. V was cut by 0 bases and J by 4 bases, with 8 bases left in between. Germline V gives CDR1 SGHRS, CDR2 YFSETQ. The CDR3 loop spans 13 amino acids. The CDR3 DNA reads as TGCGCCAGCAGCTTGGTCCCCGCGTACGAGCAGTACTTC. Translation gives CASSLVPAYEQYF.